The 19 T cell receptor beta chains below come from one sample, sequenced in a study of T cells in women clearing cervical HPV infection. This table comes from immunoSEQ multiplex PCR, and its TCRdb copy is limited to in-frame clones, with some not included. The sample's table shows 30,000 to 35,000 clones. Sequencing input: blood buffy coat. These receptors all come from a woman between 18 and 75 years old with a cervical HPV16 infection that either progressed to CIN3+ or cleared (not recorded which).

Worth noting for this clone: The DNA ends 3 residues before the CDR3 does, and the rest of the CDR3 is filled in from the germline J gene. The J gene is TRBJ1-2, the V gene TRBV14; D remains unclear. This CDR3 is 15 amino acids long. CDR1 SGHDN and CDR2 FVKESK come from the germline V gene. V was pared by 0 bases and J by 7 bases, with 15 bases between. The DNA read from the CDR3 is TGTGCCAGCAGCCAAGAAGGCGGGGTTTGGAGTGGC. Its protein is CASSQEGGVWSG. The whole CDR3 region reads CASSQEGGVWSGYTF.

CDR3 residues: CASSHIANYGQYF. The part of the CDR3 DNA that was read is TGTGCCAGTAGTCACATAGCTAACTATGGT. This rearrangement joins TRBV19 to TRBJ2-4; D gene uncertain. Read sequence stops 3 residues before the CDR3 end, and the germline J gene provides the missing end. CDR1 LNHDA and CDR2 SQIVND come from the germline V gene (reference sequence). This CDR3 spans 13 amino acids.

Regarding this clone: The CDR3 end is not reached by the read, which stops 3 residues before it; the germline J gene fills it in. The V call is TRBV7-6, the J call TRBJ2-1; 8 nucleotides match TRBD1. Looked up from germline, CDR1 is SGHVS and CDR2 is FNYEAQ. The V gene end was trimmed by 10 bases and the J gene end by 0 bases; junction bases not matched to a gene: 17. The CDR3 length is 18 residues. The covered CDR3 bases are TGTGCCACAAATAGACCATACAGGGGGTCTGGCTCCTACAATGAG. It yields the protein CATNRPYRGSGSYNE. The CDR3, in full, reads CATNRPYRGSGSYNEQFF.

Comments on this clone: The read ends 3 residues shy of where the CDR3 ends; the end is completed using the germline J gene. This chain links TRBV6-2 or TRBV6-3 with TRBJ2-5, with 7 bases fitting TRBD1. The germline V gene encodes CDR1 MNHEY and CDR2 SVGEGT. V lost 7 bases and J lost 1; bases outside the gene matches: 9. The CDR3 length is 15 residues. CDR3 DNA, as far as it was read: TGTGCCAGCAATAACAGGGGCGGCGCCCAAGAGACC. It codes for CASNNRGGAQET. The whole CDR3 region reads CASNNRGGAQETQYF.

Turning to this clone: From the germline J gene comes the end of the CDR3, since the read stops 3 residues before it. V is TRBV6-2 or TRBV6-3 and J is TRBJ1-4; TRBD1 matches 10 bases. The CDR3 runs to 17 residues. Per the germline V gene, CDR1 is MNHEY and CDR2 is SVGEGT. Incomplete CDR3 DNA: TGTGCCAGCAGTTACCCCGGGACAGGGGCCTCTAAATCACTA. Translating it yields CASSYPGTGASKSL. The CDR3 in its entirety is CASSYPGTGASKSLLFF.

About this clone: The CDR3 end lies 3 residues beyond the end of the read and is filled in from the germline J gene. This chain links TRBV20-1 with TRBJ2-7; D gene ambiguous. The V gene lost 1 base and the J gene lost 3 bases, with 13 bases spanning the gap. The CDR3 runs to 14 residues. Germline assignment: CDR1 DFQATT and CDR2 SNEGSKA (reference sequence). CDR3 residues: CSARARAAFYEQYF. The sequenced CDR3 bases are TGCAGTGCTAGAGCGCGCGCTGCTTTCTACGAG.

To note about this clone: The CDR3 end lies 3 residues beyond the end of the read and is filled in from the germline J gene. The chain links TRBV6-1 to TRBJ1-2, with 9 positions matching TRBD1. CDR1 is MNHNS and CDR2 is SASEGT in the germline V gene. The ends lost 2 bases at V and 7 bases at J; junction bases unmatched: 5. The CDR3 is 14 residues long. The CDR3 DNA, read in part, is TGTGCCAGCAGTGAACTGGGGGACAGGGTTGGC. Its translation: CASSELGDRVG. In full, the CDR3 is CASSELGDRVGYTF.

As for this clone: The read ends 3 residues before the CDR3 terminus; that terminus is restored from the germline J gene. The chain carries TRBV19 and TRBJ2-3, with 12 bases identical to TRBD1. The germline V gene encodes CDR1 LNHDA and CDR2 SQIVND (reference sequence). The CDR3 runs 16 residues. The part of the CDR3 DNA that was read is TGTGCCAGTAGCATAACCGGGACAGGGGGCGAAGAGACG. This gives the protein CASSITGTGGEET. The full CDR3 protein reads CASSITGTGGEETQYF.

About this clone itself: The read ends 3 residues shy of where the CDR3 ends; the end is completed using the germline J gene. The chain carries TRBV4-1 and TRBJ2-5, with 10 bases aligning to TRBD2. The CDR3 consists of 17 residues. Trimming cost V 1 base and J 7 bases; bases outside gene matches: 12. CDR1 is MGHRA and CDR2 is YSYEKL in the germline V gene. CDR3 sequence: CASSQVGGLADPRTQYF. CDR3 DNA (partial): TGCGCCAGCAGCCAAGTCGGTGGACTAGCGGACCCAAGGACC.

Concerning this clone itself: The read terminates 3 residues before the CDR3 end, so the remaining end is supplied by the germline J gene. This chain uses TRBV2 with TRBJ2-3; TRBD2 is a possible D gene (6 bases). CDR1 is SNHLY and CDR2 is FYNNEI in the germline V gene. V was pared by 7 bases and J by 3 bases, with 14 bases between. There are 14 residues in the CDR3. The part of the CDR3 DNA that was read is TGTGCCAGCACTGTGGGTAGCGGAACAGATACG. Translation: CASTVGSGTDT. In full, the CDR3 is CASTVGSGTDTQYF.

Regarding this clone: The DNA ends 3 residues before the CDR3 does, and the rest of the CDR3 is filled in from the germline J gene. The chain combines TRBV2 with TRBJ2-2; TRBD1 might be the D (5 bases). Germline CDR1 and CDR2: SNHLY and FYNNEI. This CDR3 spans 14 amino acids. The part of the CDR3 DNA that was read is TGTGCCAGCAGTGAAGGGGGCACTAATGAAAAG. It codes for CASSEGGTNEK. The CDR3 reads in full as CASSEGGTNEKLFF.

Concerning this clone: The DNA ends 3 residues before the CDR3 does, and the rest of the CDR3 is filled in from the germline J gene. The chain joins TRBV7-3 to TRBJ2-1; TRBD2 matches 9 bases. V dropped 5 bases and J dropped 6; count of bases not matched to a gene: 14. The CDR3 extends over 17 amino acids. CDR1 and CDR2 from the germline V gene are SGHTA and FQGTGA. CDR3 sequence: CASSPNGGSGSINEQFF. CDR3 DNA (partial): TGTGCCAGCAGCCCTAATGGGGGTAGCGGGAGTATCAATGAG.

The covered CDR3 bases are TGTGCCAGCACGCCCGGGACAGCCTACGAG. This encodes CASTPGTAYE. The CDR3 as a whole reads CASTPGTAYEQYF. The chain uses TRBV18 and TRBJ2-7; 7 bases map to TRBD1. The observed sequence ends 3 residues before the CDR3 terminus, with the missing tail filled in from the germline J gene. Germline V gene data show CDR1 as KGHSH and CDR2 as LQKENI. J lost 2 bases, V lost 8 bases, and 6 bases had no gene match. The CDR3 consists of 13 residues.

CDR3 sequence: CASSLQGLNSPLHF. The sequenced part of the CDR3 DNA is TGTGCCAGCAGCTTGCAGGGACTTAATTCACCC. The rearrangement links TRBV7-3 to TRBJ1-6, with D possibly being TRBD1 (5 bases). The CDR3 is cut off 3 residues early in the read; its end comes from the germline J gene. This CDR3 is built from 14 residues. The V end lost 3 bases, the J end lost 6 bases, and 9 bases lay between the germline ends. Germline CDR1 reads SGHTA; CDR2 reads FQGTGA.

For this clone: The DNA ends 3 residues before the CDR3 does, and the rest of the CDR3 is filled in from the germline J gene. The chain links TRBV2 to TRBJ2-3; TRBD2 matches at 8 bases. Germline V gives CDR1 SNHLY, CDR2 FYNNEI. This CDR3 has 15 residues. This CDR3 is CASKIGGRFGETQYF. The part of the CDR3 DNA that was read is TGTGCCAGCAAAATCGGCGGGAGGTTCGGTGAGACG.

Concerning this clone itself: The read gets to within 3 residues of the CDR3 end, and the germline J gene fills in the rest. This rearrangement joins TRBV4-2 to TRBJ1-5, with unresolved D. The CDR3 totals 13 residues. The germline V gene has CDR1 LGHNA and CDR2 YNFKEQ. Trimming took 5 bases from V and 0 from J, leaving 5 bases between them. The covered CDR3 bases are TGTGCCAGCAGCGCAGATAGCAATCAGCCC. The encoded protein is CASSADSNQP. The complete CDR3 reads CASSADSNQPQHF.

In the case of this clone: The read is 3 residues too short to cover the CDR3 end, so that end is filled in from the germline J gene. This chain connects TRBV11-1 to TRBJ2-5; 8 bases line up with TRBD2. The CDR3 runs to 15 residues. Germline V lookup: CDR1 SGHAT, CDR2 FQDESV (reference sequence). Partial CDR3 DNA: TGTGCCAGCAGCTTCTTGGCGGGGGGTTCGGATACC. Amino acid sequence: CASSFLAGGSDT. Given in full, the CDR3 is CASSFLAGGSDTQYF.

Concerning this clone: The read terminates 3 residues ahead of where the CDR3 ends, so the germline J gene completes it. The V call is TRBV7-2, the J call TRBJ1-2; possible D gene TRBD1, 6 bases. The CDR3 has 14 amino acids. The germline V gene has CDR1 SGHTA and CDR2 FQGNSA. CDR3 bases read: TGTGCCAGCAGCAAAACAGGGACCGGCTACGAC. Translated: CASSKTGTGYD. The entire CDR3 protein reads CASSKTGTGYDYTF.

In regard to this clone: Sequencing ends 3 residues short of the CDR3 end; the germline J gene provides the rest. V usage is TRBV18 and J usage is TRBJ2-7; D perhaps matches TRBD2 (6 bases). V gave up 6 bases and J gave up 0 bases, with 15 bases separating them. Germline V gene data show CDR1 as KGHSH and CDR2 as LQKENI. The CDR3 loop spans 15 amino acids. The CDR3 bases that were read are TGTGCCAGCTCCCAAGGAAGGGGAGGCTCCTACGAG. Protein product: CASSQGRGGSYE. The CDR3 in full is CASSQGRGGSYEQYF.